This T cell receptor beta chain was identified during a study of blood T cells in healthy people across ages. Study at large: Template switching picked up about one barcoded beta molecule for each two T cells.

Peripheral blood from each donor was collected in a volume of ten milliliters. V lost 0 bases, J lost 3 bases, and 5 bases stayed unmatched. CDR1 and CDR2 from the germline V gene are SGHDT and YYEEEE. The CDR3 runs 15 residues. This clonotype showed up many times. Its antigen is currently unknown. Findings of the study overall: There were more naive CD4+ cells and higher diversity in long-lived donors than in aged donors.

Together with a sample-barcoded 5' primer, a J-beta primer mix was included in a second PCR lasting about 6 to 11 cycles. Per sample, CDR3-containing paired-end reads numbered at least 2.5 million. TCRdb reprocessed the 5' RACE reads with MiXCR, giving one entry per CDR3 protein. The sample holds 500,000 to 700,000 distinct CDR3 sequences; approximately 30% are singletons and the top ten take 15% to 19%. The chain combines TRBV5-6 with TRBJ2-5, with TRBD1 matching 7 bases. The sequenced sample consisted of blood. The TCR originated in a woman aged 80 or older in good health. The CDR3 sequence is CASSLGRGRKETQYF. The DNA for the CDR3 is TGTGCCAGCAGCTTGGGTAGGGGGCGAAAAGAGACCCAGTACTTC.